A single sample is the source of the 26 T cell receptor beta chains below, sequenced in a study of tumor-infiltrating lymphocytes in glioblastoma multiforme. TCRB libraries came from RNA via three nested multiplex PCR rounds. TCRdb ran MiXCR on the multiplex PCR reads and lists one entry per CDR3 protein. Of about 9,600 distinct CDR3 sequences in the sample, less than 80% are singletons; the top ten hold approximately 53%. The sequencing sample was made of brain tumor tissue. The receptors derive from a male donor with glioblastoma.

The chain employs TRBV10-3 and TRBJ2-6; TRBD1 agrees at 8 bases. The CDR3 consists of 18 residues. Germline lookup yields CDR1 ENHRY and CDR2 SYGVKD. V trimming: 8 bases; J trimming: 0 bases; junction bases outside the gene matches: 12. Here the CDR3 DNA reads TGTGCCATCTGTGGATGGAGACAGGGGCACTCTGGGGCCAACGTCCTGACTTTC. This encodes CAICGWRQGHSGANVLTF.

The chain joins TRBV5-5 to TRBJ1-1; a possible D gene is TRBD1 (6 bases). Trimming shortened V by 4 bases and J by 12 bases, and 16 bases separated the two germline ends. Germline CDR1 and CDR2: SGHKS and YYEKEE (reference sequence). The CDR3 sequence is 12 residues long. The chain's CDR3 is CASSVGQLGPFF. CDR3 sequence (DNA): TGTGCCAGCAGCGTAGGACAGCTTGGCCCTTTCTTT.

In its sample, this clonotype was seen a few times. The chain is built from TRBV12-3 or TRBV12-4 and TRBJ2-3, with D uncertain. The CDR3 has 12 amino acids. V was cut by 4 bases and J by 4 bases, with 6 bases left in between. CDR3 amino acids: CASSYRADTQYF. The CDR3, as DNA: TGTGCCAGCAGTTACCGGGCAGATACGCAGTATTTT.

The rearrangement joins TRBV6-5 to TRBJ1-2; no reliable D call. V gave up 3 bases and J gave up 5 bases, with 10 bases separating them. CDR3 length equals 13 residues. Germline values: CDR1 MNHEY, CDR2 SVGAGI. The CDR3 is CASSYVTPYGYTF. The CDR3 coding sequence is TGTGCCAGCAGTTATGTGACGCCGTATGGCTACACCTTC.

This clonotype was detected only a few times. One junction end disagrees with the germline gene, perhaps due to a read error. J is TRBJ2-2 and V is TRBV20-1; 7 nucleotides match TRBD2. Per the germline V gene, CDR1 is DFQATT and CDR2 is SNEGSKA (reference sequence). CDR3 length: 14 amino acids. CDR3 DNA: TGCAGTGCTAGAAAAAGCGGGAACATCGGGGGGCTGTTTTTT. Translation gives CSARKSGNIGGLFF.

On this clonotype: The junction differs from germline at one of its ends, possibly a read error. The chain joins TRBV20-1 to TRBJ2-1, with 7 bases matching TRBD2. The V gene's germline CDR1 is DFQATT and CDR2 SNEGSKA (reference sequence). The CDR3 runs 16 residues. The CDR3 DNA sequence: TGCAGAGCTAGTCGACCGGGACTAACGGGAGTGAATGAGCAGTTCTTC. Translated, it gives CRASRPGLTGVNEQFF.

The V and J genes are TRBV20-1 and TRBJ2-3; no reliable D call. The CDR3 covers 15 residues. Trimming took 2 bases from V and 2 from J, leaving 14 bases between them. Germline values: CDR1 DFQATT, CDR2 SNEGSKA (reference sequence). The CDR3 coding sequence is TGCAGTGCTAGATGGGATTCCACGCCCACAGATACGCAGTATTTT. Translation: CSARWDSTPTDTQYF.

Notes on this clonotype: One end of the junction does not line up with germline, which may come from a read error. The CDR3 bases are TGTGCCAGCGGCCAAGCAACCCCGAGTACGGGAAGGGTCGAGCAGTACTTC. Translating it yields CASGQATPSTGRVEQYF. The V and J genes are TRBV4-2 and TRBJ2-7; maybe TRBD2 (5 bases). The CDR3 is 17 amino acids. From germline, CDR1 is LGHNA and CDR2 YNFKEQ.

As for this clonotype: This clone may be a read error of a much larger clone one base away. CDR3 residues: CAGSFRVAGADEQFF. For the CDR3, the DNA is TGTGCCGGCAGCTTCAGGGTAGCGGGAGCTGATGAGCAGTTCTTC. The chain joins TRBV5-8 to TRBJ2-1; the match to TRBD2 covers 9 bases. From germline, CDR1 is SGHTS and CDR2 YDEGEE. CDR3 length: 15 amino acids.

This clonotype was seen many times. The V call is TRBV11-3, the J call TRBJ1-2, with D unclear. V dropped 4 bases and J dropped 4 bases, with 7 bases sitting between them. The germline V gene has CDR1 SGHNT and CDR2 YENEEA. The CDR3 covers 12 residues. DNA for the CDR3: TGTGCCAGCAGCTCCCTAAGCTATGGCTACACCTTC. This translates into CASSSLSYGYTF.

In the case of this clonotype: An end of the junction does not agree with germline; a read error may underlie this. The V and J genes are TRBV20-1 and TRBJ2-6; possibly TRBD2 for D (6 bases). The CDR3 is 18 residues long. The germline V gene has CDR1 DFQATT and CDR2 SNEGSKA (reference sequence). CDR3: CSARDYARRASGANILTF. The CDR3 DNA sequence: TGCAGTGCTAGAGATTACGCCCGGAGGGCCTCTGGGGCCAACATCCTGACTTTC.

Remarks on this clonotype: With a much larger clone just one base away, this may be a read error. J is TRBJ1-4 and V is TRBV20-1; no firm D call. Germline-derived CDR1 and CDR2 are DFQATT and SNEGSKA (reference sequence). The CDR3 extends over 14 amino acids. Trimming shortened V by 1 base and J by 7 bases, and 13 bases separated the two germline ends. Here the CDR3 DNA reads TGCAGTGCTAGAGTACCCCTCACGGGTGAAAAACTGTTTTTT. Translated: CSARVPLTGEKLFF.

By its share, this clonotype is medium-sized. V is TRBV20-1 and J is TRBJ1-2; D is possibly TRBD1 (5 bases). V was trimmed by 6 bases and J by 4 bases, leaving 15 bases between them. There are 13 residues in the CDR3. Germline V CDR1 and CDR2: DFQATT, SNEGSKA (reference sequence). CDR3 sequence: CSAPGRGGYGYTF. The CDR3 region has the DNA TGCAGTGCCCCGGGGAGGGGAGGCTATGGCTACACCTTC.

This chain links TRBV29-1 with TRBJ1-2; no clear D gene. The CDR3 length is 14 residues. Germline V gives CDR1 SQVTM, CDR2 ANQGSEA. The V gene lost 6 bases and the J gene lost 1 base, with 15 bases spanning the gap. The CDR3 bases are TGCAGCGTCCCTGCGGAGGTTATTAACTATGGCTACACCTTC. Amino acid sequence: CSVPAEVINYGYTF.

In regard to this clonotype: Given a much more abundant clone one base away, this may be a read error. The chain carries TRBV6-1 and TRBJ2-5, with 11 bases lining up with TRBD2. CDR3 size: 15 residues. CDR1 and CDR2 from the germline V gene are MNHNS and SASEGT. After removal of 6 bases from V and 9 bases from J, the junction contained 12 bases not matched to a gene. Here the CDR3 DNA reads TGTGCCAGCAGCCTTATAACGGGACTAGCGGTGCCCCAGTACTTC. It translates to CASSLITGLAVPQYF.

The chain is built from TRBV11-2 and TRBJ2-5; 8 positions agree with TRBD2. Germline-derived CDR1 and CDR2 are SGHAT and FQNNGV. V lost 0 bases and J lost 3; bases outside the gene matches: 9. The CDR3 is 17 amino acids. This chain's CDR3 is CASSLESGVAGKETQYF. In DNA, the CDR3 is TGTGCCAGCAGCTTAGAATCTGGGGTAGCGGGGAAAGAGACCCAGTACTTC.

A single count supports this clonotype. At one end the junction does not follow the germline gene, possibly because of a read error. The rearrangement uses TRBV6-1 and TRBJ2-5; TRBD2 agrees at 11 bases. The CDR3 totals 15 residues. Germline V lookup: CDR1 MNHNS, CDR2 SASEGT. The chain's CDR3 is CVSSPITGLAVSKYF. The DNA for the CDR3 is TGTGTCAGCAGCCCTATAACGGGACTAGCGGTGTCCAAGTACTTC.

J is TRBJ2-7 and V is TRBV4-1; TRBD1 matches at 10 bases. The CDR3 spans 16 residues. V shed 0 bases, J shed 5 bases, and the junction held 7 bases outside the gene matches. Germline V gene sequence: CDR1 MGHRA, CDR2 YSYEKL. CDR3 nucleotide sequence: TGCGCCAGCAGCCAAGAAGAGGGACAGGGGATCAACGAGCAGTACTTC. As protein: CASSQEEGQGINEQYF.

The genes are TRBV12-3 or TRBV12-4 and TRBJ2-3; 7 bases are a match to TRBD1. V lost 6 bases, J lost 0 bases, and 0 bases stayed unmatched. This CDR3 is 13 amino acids long. CDR3 coding DNA: TGTGCCAGCAGACAGGGGAGCACAGATACGCAGTATTTT. Protein sequence: CASRQGSTDTQYF.

The chain has TRBV10-2 and TRBJ2-1, with 10 bases matching TRBD1. CDR1 and CDR2 (germline): WSHSY, SAAADI. The CDR3 loop spans 14 amino acids. V gave up 7 bases and J gave up 6 bases; unmatched junction bases: 6. CDR3 DNA: TGCGCCAGCAACAGACAGGGGGCTGGCAATGAGCAGTTCTTC. Protein: CASNRQGAGNEQFF.

The rearrangement uses TRBV6-1 and TRBJ2-7, with TRBD1 matching 7 bases. CDR1 MNHNS and CDR2 SASEGT come from the germline V gene. CDR3 size: 16 residues. This CDR3 is CASRDPGTEASYERYV. DNA of the CDR3: TGTGCCAGCAGGGACCCCGGGACAGAAGCGTCCTACGAGCGGTACGTC.

Sample share makes this clonotype medium-sized (0.01 to 0.1%). The chain couples TRBV20-1 to TRBJ2-1; the D gene could be TRBD1 or TRBD2 (5 bases each). Looked up from germline, CDR1 is DFQATT and CDR2 is SNEGSKA (reference sequence). This CDR3 comprises 15 residues. The V gene lost 6 bases and the J gene lost 5 bases, with 20 bases spanning the gap. DNA of the CDR3: TGCAGTGCCCCCGGGGCGGTAGCTCGCCACAATGAGCAGTTCTTC. This encodes CSAPGAVARHNEQFF.

The V and J genes are TRBV20-1 and TRBJ1-5, with 7 bases aligning to TRBD1. The CDR3 is 13 residues long. The V gene end was trimmed by 6 bases and the J gene end by 7 bases; junction bases not matched to a gene: 9. The germline V gene encodes CDR1 DFQATT and CDR2 SNEGSKA (reference sequence). The CDR3 DNA is TGCAGTGCCATGACAGGGATCTTCCAGCCCCAGCATTTT. Translating it yields CSAMTGIFQPQHF.

This clonotype was seen once. Given the absence of the conserved phenylalanine or tryptophan at the CDR3 end, a read error is likely. This chain connects TRBV6-5 to TRBJ2-2; 11 bases match TRBD2. In germline, CDR1 is MNHEY, CDR2 SVGAGI. The V and J ends lost 4 bases and 1 base, in that order; junction bases with no gene match: 2. This CDR3 has 16 residues. In DNA form, the CDR3 reads TGTGCCAGCAGTTGGGGACTAGCGGTGAACACCGGGGAGCTGTTTTTA. Its translation is CASSWGLAVNTGELFL.

Comment on this clonotype: Compared with germline, one end of the junction differs, possibly owing to a read error. The chain links TRBV6-5 to TRBJ1-2; D not certain. There are 14 residues in the CDR3. Germline assignment: CDR1 MNHEY and CDR2 SVGAGI. CDR3 DNA sequence: TGTGCCAGCAGTGGACTGGGAGGAATCGATGGCCACACCTTC. This sequence encodes CASSGLGGIDGHTF.

This chain joins TRBV11-3 and TRBJ2-1; D gene ambiguous. This CDR3 has 14 residues. Trimming took 3 bases from V and 0 from J, leaving 6 bases between them. Germline CDR1 is SGHNT and CDR2 is YENEEA. The CDR3 is CASSFGYSYNEQFF. As DNA, the CDR3 is TGTGCCAGCAGCTTTGGCTACTCCTACAATGAGCAGTTCTTC.